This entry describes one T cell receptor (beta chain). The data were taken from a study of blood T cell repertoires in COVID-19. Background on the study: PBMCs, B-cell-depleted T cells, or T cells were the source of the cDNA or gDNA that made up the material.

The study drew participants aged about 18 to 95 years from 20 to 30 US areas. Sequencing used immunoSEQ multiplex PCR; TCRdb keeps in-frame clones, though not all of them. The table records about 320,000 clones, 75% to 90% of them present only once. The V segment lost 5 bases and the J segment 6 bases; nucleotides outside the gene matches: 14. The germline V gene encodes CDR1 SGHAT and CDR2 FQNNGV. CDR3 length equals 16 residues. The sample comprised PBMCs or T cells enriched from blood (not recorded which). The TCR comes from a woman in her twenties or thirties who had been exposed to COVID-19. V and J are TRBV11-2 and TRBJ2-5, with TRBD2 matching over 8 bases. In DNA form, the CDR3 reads TGTGCCAGCAGCCAGCGCGGGCGGGGGGCTGGGCAGACCCAGTACTTC. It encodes CASSQRGRGAGQTQYF. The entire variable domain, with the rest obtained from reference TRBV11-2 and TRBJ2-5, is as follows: EAGVAQSPRYKIIEKRQSVAFWCNPISGHATLYWYQQILGQGPKLLIQFQNNGVVDDSQLPKDRFSAERLKGVDSTLKIQPAKLEDSAVYLCASSQRGRGAGQTQYFGPGTRLLVL.